Shown below are 16 T cell receptor beta chains from a single sample sequenced in a study of control samples from healthy donors and cancer patients. Profiling relied on immunoSEQ multiplex PCR, and the TCRdb table lists in-frame clones only, not all of them. The data hold around 170,000 clones, with about 90% observed a single time. Material for sequencing was blood. Receptors were obtained from a woman in her thirties in good health.

The chain couples TRBV30 to TRBJ1-4; 7 bases fit TRBD1. Trimming removed 2 bases from V and 11 bases from J; junction bases left unmatched: 8. The germline CDR1 and CDR2 sequences are GTSNPN and SVGIG (reference sequence). This CDR3 is built from 13 residues. The CDR3 spells CAWSSAGGRKLFF. Here the CDR3 DNA reads TGTGCCTGGAGTTCGGCAGGGGGACGGAAACTGTTTTTT.

The V gene is TRBV4-2, the J gene TRBJ1-4; D may be TRBD1 (6 bases). Trimming cost V 0 bases and J 7 bases, with 15 bases left between them. Germline CDR1 reads LGHNA; CDR2 reads YNFKEQ. This CDR3 has 16 amino acids. The CDR3 loop reads CASSQENRDLSEKLFF. For the CDR3, the DNA is TGTGCCAGCAGCCAAGAGAACAGGGATCTAAGTGAAAAACTGTTTTTT.

V is TRBV6-4 and J is TRBJ2-1, with D unresolved. V was pared by 6 bases and J by 5 bases, with 17 bases between. The V gene's germline CDR1 is MRHNA and CDR2 SNTAGT. CDR3 length: 15 amino acids. Here the CDR3 reads CASRQYTGPNNEQFF. Here the CDR3 DNA reads TGTGCCAGCAGACAGTATACGGGCCCAAACAATGAGCAGTTCTTC.

This chain joins TRBV6-2 or TRBV6-3 and TRBJ1-5; the D gene is possibly TRBD1 (6 bases). The CDR3 contains 17 residues. Germline V lookup: CDR1 MNHEY, CDR2 SVGEGT. The V end lost 5 bases, the J end lost 5 bases, and 22 bases lay between the germline ends. CDR3: CASSTNRVTAGDQPQHF. The CDR3 DNA reads as TGTGCCAGCAGTACTAACAGGGTCACTGCGGGGGATCAGCCCCAGCATTTT.

The V call is TRBV3-1 (or the pseudogene TRBV3-2), the J call TRBJ1-2, with D possibly being TRBD1 (6 bases). Per germline, CDR1 LGHDT and CDR2 YNNKEL (reference sequence). V gave up 4 bases and J gave up 6 bases, with 24 bases separating them. This CDR3 spans 17 amino acids. The CDR3 sequence is CASSLTDSSHRGHGYTF. The CDR3 nucleotides read TGTGCCAGCAGCCTTACGGACAGCTCCCATAGGGGCCATGGCTACACCTTC.

This chain connects TRBV18 to TRBJ2-7, with no clear D. V was cut by 3 bases and J by 0 bases, with 12 bases left in between. Germline V CDR1 and CDR2: KGHSH, LQKENI. This CDR3 has 15 residues. The CDR3 is CASSPGATSSYEQYF. The DNA of the CDR3 is TGTGCCAGCTCACCCGGTGCAACAAGCTCCTACGAGCAGTACTTC.

The CDR3 sequence: CASSYSKGPNQPQHF. The CDR3 region has the DNA TGTGCCAGCAGTTACTCGAAAGGTCCCAATCAGCCCCAGCATTTT. The J gene is TRBJ1-5, the V gene TRBV6-5; D is undetermined. The CDR3 contains 15 residues. CDR1 is MNHEY and CDR2 is SVGAGI in the germline V gene. V was trimmed by 0 bases and J by 3 bases, leaving 9 bases between them.

The chain uses TRBV5-8 and TRBJ1-2; tentatively, D is TRBD1 (5 bases). The germline CDR1 and CDR2 sequences are SGHTS and YDEGEE. Trimming pared 0 bases from V and 6 bases from J, leaving 9 bases between. This CDR3 has 13 amino acids. The CDR3 here is CASSLVGGNGYTF. The CDR3 DNA reads TGTGCCAGCAGCTTGGTCGGGGGGAATGGCTACACCTTC. Combining the CDR3 with reference TRBV5-8 and TRBJ1-2 gives the whole variable domain EAGVTQSPTHLIKTRGQQATLRCSPISGHTSVYWYQQALGLGLQFLLWYDEGEERNRGNFPPRFSGRQFPNYSSELNVNALELEDSALYLCASSLVGGNGYTFGSGTRLTVV.

The chain links TRBV19 to TRBJ1-5; 9 bases fit TRBD1. The CDR3 sequence is 15 residues long. Germline V CDR1 and CDR2: LNHDA, SQIVND (reference sequence). Unmatched junction bases numbered 7, after V lost 5 bases and J lost 5 bases. This CDR3 is CASSLQGASYQPQHF. The CDR3 DNA is TGTGCCAGTAGTTTACAGGGGGCGAGTTATCAGCCCCAGCATTTT.

J is TRBJ2-5 and V is TRBV15; 8 bases are a match to TRBD1. V shed 0 bases, J shed 5 bases, and the junction held 2 bases outside the gene matches. The CDR3 totals 14 residues. CDR1 is LNHNV, CDR2 YYDKDF, per germline (reference sequence). CDR3 DNA sequence: TGTGCCACCAGCAGAGACAGGGGGCCGGAGACCCAGTACTTC. Its translation: CATSRDRGPETQYF.

The chain is built from TRBV11-2 and TRBJ2-2; D perhaps matches TRBD1 (6 bases). Trimming pared 5 bases from V and 6 bases from J, leaving 10 bases between. This CDR3 has 13 residues. Germline V lookup: CDR1 SGHAT, CDR2 FQNNGV. The CDR3 sequence: CASSQQGPGELFF. The DNA for the CDR3 is TGTGCCAGCAGCCAACAGGGACCCGGGGAGCTGTTTTTT.

The chain uses TRBV5-1 and TRBJ1-1, with unresolved D. The V gene's germline CDR1 is SGHRS and CDR2 YFSETQ. This CDR3 contains 14 residues. V was cut by 4 bases and J by 1 base, with 11 bases left in between. CDR3 sequence reads: CASSPGRGNTEAFF. DNA of the CDR3: TGCGCCAGCAGCCCAGGACGGGGGAACACTGAAGCTTTCTTT.

This sequence joins TRBV6-6 and TRBJ1-2; TRBD1 aligns across 7 bases. The CDR3 is 16 amino acids. The V segment lost 6 bases and the J segment 0 bases; nucleotides outside the gene matches: 10. Germline lookup yields CDR1 MNHNY and CDR2 SVGAGI (reference sequence). The CDR3 bases are TGTGCCAGCAGCAAGATGGACAGGCAGACTAACTATGGCTACACCTTC. This codes for CASSKMDRQTNYGYTF.

J is TRBJ2-7 and V is TRBV21-1; the table's TRBD2 call for D was not verified on the DNA. TRBV21-1 is a listed pseudogene. This CDR3 has 13 residues. CDR3 coding DNA: TGTGCCAGCTTGACTAGCGGGAGGGACGAGCAGTACTTC. Protein: CASLTSGRDEQYF.

The V and J genes are TRBV7-9 and TRBJ1-1; possibly TRBD1 for D (6 bases). The CDR3 consists of 13 residues. Germline values: CDR1 SEHNR, CDR2 FQNEAQ (reference sequence). V gave up 4 bases and J gave up 4 bases, with 10 bases separating them. CDR3 loop: CASSYQGGTEAFF. The CDR3 nucleotides are TGTGCCAGCAGCTACCAAGGGGGCACTGAAGCTTTCTTT.

This chain connects TRBV9 to TRBJ2-7; 9 nucleotides match TRBD1. This CDR3 is built from 15 residues. The germline gives CDR1 SGDLS, CDR2 YYNGEE. Unmatched junction bases numbered 9, after V lost 5 bases and J lost 3 bases. This CDR3 reads CASSRGGQGRYEQYF. The CDR3 DNA reads TGTGCCAGCAGTCGCGGAGGACAGGGGCGCTACGAGCAGTACTTC.